The 16 T cell receptor beta chains listed next were all sequenced from one sample in a study of control samples from healthy donors and cancer patients. TCRdb's copy holds only in-frame clones and misses some; the assay was immunoSEQ multiplex PCR. The sample lists tens of thousands of clones, around 91% occurring once. Sequenced sample: blood. All receptors come from a man younger than 45 in good health.

V usage is TRBV6-2 or TRBV6-3 and J usage is TRBJ2-7; D is uncertain. Trimming took 2 bases from V and 4 from J, leaving 12 bases between them. CDR3 length: 14 amino acids. Germline V gene lookup returns CDR1 MNHEY and CDR2 SVGEGT. CDR3 in amino acids: CASSYAVGAYEQYF. DNA of the CDR3: TGTGCCAGCAGTTACGCGGTCGGAGCTTACGAGCAGTACTTC.

This rearrangement joins TRBV28 to TRBJ1-6, with D possibly matching TRBD1 (6 bases). Germline assignment: CDR1 MDHEN and CDR2 SYDVKM. Deletions cut 0 bases from V and 7 bases from J, with 13 bases between. The CDR3 runs 16 residues. CDR3 DNA sequence: TGTGCCAGCAGTTTATGGGGGGCGGCAGAGAATTCACCCCTCCACTTT. Translation gives CASSLWGAAENSPLHF.

The rearrangement uses TRBV28 and TRBJ1-2, with 9 bases identical to TRBD1. The junction had 10 bases not matched to a gene; V was cut back by 4 bases and J by 4 bases. Germline assignment: CDR1 MDHEN and CDR2 SYDVKM. The CDR3 is 16 amino acids. In DNA, the CDR3 is TGTGCCAGCAGTTCCCAGGGGGACAGGGTGACCTATGGCTACACCTTC. As protein: CASSSQGDRVTYGYTF.

The gene calls are TRBV29-1 and TRBJ1-2; 9 nucleotides match TRBD1. The ends lost 0 bases at V and 4 bases at J; junction bases unmatched: 6. The CDR3 spans 15 residues. Germline V CDR1 and CDR2: SQVTM, ANQGSEA. Here the CDR3 DNA reads TGCAGCGTTGAAGATCTACAGGGGGCTCCCTATGGCTACACCTTC. It translates to CSVEDLQGAPYGYTF. The full variable domain, its missing parts supplied by reference TRBV29-1 and TRBJ1-2, is SAVISQKPSRDICQRGTSLTIQCQVDSQVTMMFWYRQQPGQSLTLIATANQGSEATYESGFVIDKFPISRPNLTFSTLTVSNMSPEDSSIYLCSVEDLQGAPYGYTFGSGTRLTVV.

In regard to this clone: Mismatch with germline at one junction end may stem from a read error. This chain links TRBV10-1 with TRBJ2-1; maybe TRBD2 (6 bases). This CDR3 has 11 amino acids. Per the germline V gene, CDR1 is WNHNN and CDR2 is SYGVQD (reference sequence). CDR3 protein: CASSVGGAGVF. The CDR3 DNA follows: TGCGCCAGCAGTGTGGGGGGAGCCGGGGTCTTC.

CDR3 residues: CASIRANQPQHF. The CDR3 coding sequence is TGTGCCAGCATCCGGGCTAATCAGCCCCAGCATTTT. The rearrangement links TRBV27 to TRBJ1-5; D remains ambiguous. CDR3 size: 12 residues. Trimming shortened V by 7 bases and J by 4 bases, and 8 bases separated the two germline ends. CDR1 is MNHEY, CDR2 SMNVEV, per germline (reference sequence).

The rearrangement uses TRBV28 and TRBJ1-2; D is unresolved. Per germline, CDR1 MDHEN and CDR2 SYDVKM. V gave up 3 bases and J gave up 1 base, with 9 bases separating them. The CDR3 loop spans 14 amino acids. DNA for the CDR3: TGTGCCAGCAGTTTGGGCAGTCTTAACTATGGCTACACCTTC. This gives the protein CASSLGSLNYGYTF.

This chain connects TRBV4-2 to TRBJ1-6, with TRBD1 matching 9 bases. From germline, CDR1 is LGHNA and CDR2 YNFKEQ. There are 16 residues in the CDR3. The V gene end was trimmed by 0 bases and the J gene end by 7 bases; junction bases not matched to a gene: 4. The CDR3 reads CASSQDGGTGNSPLHF. The DNA of the CDR3 is TGTGCCAGCAGCCAAGATGGGGGGACAGGGAATTCACCCCTCCACTTT.

The chain combines TRBV7-2 with TRBJ1-2; 10 bases line up with TRBD1. Per germline, CDR1 SGHTA and CDR2 FQGNSA. Trimming cost V 1 base and J 6 bases; bases outside gene matches: 5. The CDR3 consists of 15 residues. As DNA, the CDR3 is TGTGCCAGCAGCTTAGGTGGGACAGGGGCGAATGGCTACACCTTC. Its translation is CASSLGGTGANGYTF.

This chain connects TRBV9 to TRBJ1-4; 9 nucleotides agree with TRBD1. Looked up from germline, CDR1 is SGDLS and CDR2 is YYNGEE. V dropped 3 bases and J dropped 5; count of bases not matched to a gene: 2. The CDR3 is made up of 14 amino acids. The CDR3 loop is CASSDGTGNEKLFF. The DNA of the CDR3 is TGTGCCAGCAGCGACGGGACAGGGAATGAAAAACTGTTTTTT.

The chain uses TRBV7-8 and TRBJ2-2; D gene ambiguous. From germline, CDR1 is SGHVS and CDR2 FQNEAQ. Trimming cost V 3 bases and J 7 bases, with 12 bases left between them. The CDR3 loop spans 14 amino acids. In DNA, the CDR3 is TGTGCCAGCAGCTTCGAGACTCTGAGCGGGGAGCTGTTTTTT. Protein product: CASSFETLSGELFF.

The V gene is TRBV19, the J gene TRBJ2-1, with 11 bases that match TRBD2. Unmatched junction bases numbered 6, after V lost 1 base and J lost 7 bases. The CDR3 is 16 residues long. Germline V CDR1 and CDR2: LNHDA, SQIVND (reference sequence). The CDR3 DNA sequence: TGTGCCAGTAGTATAGTAGCGACTAGCGGGATAAATGAGCAGTTCTTC. Translated: CASSIVATSGINEQFF.

The rearrangement links TRBV5-4 to TRBJ2-5, with unresolved D. CDR1 SGHNT and CDR2 YYREEE come from the germline V gene (reference sequence). The CDR3 has 11 amino acids. The V end lost 0 bases, the J end lost 5 bases, and 2 bases lay between the germline ends. DNA of the CDR3: TGTGCCAGCAGCTTGGAGGAGACCCAGTACTTC. This codes for CASSLEETQYF.

A remark on this clone: This sample includes further DNA sequences coding for the same CDR3. The V gene is TRBV7-9, the J gene TRBJ2-7; D is perhaps TRBD1 (5 bases). Germline CDR1 and CDR2: SEHNR and FQNEAQ (reference sequence). The CDR3 totals 12 residues. The V end was cut by 5 bases, the J end by 4 bases, with 9 bases between. The CDR3 here is CASSRTSYEQYF. The CDR3 coding sequence is TGTGCCAGCAGCAGGACATCTTACGAGCAGTACTTC.

Details on this clone: The conserved phenylalanine or tryptophan is not found at the CDR3 terminus, so this likely reflects a read error. It is unclear where the CDR3 begins or ends on the DNA, so no DNA is shown, and the CDR3 is as TCRdb lists it. Other DNA sequences from this sample encode an identical CDR3 as well. The rearrangement joins TRBV4-2 to TRBJ1-2; whether TRBD1, the table's D call, matches the DNA was not checked. Germline CDR1 LGHNA, CDR2 YNFKEQ. The CDR3 spans 14 amino acids, including both terminal residues. CDR3 loop: CASSQKTGARWLHL.

This clone was recorded once. The CDR3 DNA follows: TGCGCCAGCAGCCAAGATGAGGGGGGAGGAAACACCATATATTTT. Its translation is CASSQDEGGGNTIYF. V usage is TRBV4-1 and J usage is TRBJ1-3, with D possibly TRBD1 on 6 matching bases. CDR3 size: 15 residues. CDR1 MGHRA and CDR2 YSYEKL come from the germline V gene. V shed 0 bases and J shed 4 bases, with 10 bases lying between them.